This paragraph covers one TCR beta chain sequence. Its antigen is unknown. The V gene lost 1 base and the J gene lost 8 bases, with 14 bases spanning the gap. CDR1 is DFQATT, CDR2 SNEGSKA, per germline (reference sequence). There are 13 residues in the CDR3. The sample is drawn from a study of response to subunit inactivated influenza vaccine. Study results and limitations: Each seasonal influenza vaccination recruits few new T cells, the authors suggested.

Via MiXCR, TCRdb re-called the RT-PCR reads, giving one row per CDR3 protein. Here the sample spans 500,000 or so distinct CDR3 sequences, 16% being singletons. The V and J genes are TRBV20-1 and TRBJ1-2; the D gene is possibly TRBD1 (5 bases). This receptor was obtained from a man aged 50 to 69 who received an inactivated influenza vaccine. The sample in question was CD4+ T cells sorted from PBMCs, obtained about 23 months after vaccination. The CDR3 DNA reads as TGCAGTGCTAGAGTACGGCAGGGCCCGGGCTACACCTTC. Its protein is CSARVRQGPGYTF.